One sample yielded the 23 T cell receptor beta chains listed below, sequenced in a study of T cell responses to AZD1222 COVID-19 vaccine. Assay used: immunoSEQ multiplex PCR; TCRdb lists only in-frame clones, some missing. Of approximately 89,000 clones in the sample, 75% to 95% were seen once. The input for sequencing was peripheral blood, taken 28 days after the second AZD1222 dose. All receptors derive from an adult who received the AZD1222 COVID-19 vaccine.

In its sample, this clone was seen once. The CDR3 DNA is TGTGCCAGCAGTACGAAATACGAGCAGTACTTC. Translated: CASSTKYEQYF. The chain links TRBV6-6 to TRBJ2-7; D unresolved. This CDR3 comprises 11 residues. Between the trimmed V and J ends, which lost 5 bases and 4 bases, there was a span of 6 bases. CDR1 and CDR2 from the germline V gene are MNHNY and SVGAGI (reference sequence).

The rearrangement links TRBV2 to TRBJ1-5; perhaps TRBD1 as D (6 bases). Germline V gene lookup returns CDR1 SNHLY and CDR2 FYNNEI. The length of the CDR3 is 15 residues. The germline V and J ends were trimmed by 6 bases and 6 bases, with 18 bases remaining between them. The CDR3 reads CASRQQGRDGQPQHF. The CDR3 DNA reads as TGTGCCAGCAGACAACAGGGACGGGATGGTCAGCCCCAGCATTTT.

The chain links TRBV29-1 to TRBJ2-3, with 9 bases lining up with TRBD2. The CDR3 is 16 residues long. Per the germline V gene, CDR1 is SQVTM and CDR2 is ANQGSEA. V lost 6 bases and J lost 1; bases outside the gene matches: 11. Here the CDR3 DNA reads TGCAGCGTCGTACCCCTGCAGCGGGGGGGCACAGATACGCAGTATTTT. Encoded protein: CSVVPLQRGGTDTQYF.

The rearrangement uses TRBV7-2 and TRBJ1-1; D possibly corresponds to TRBD1 (5 bases). V gave up 1 base and J gave up 1 base, with 16 bases separating them. In germline, CDR1 is SGHTA, CDR2 FQGNSA. This CDR3 comprises 17 residues. DNA of the CDR3: TGTGCCAGCAGCTTAGGAGGGGTTCTGGCGTCGAACACTGAAGCTTTCTTT. Protein: CASSLGGVLASNTEAFF.

This chain connects TRBV19 to TRBJ2-7; D uncertain. Trimming removed 0 bases from V and 2 bases from J, with 11 bases in between. The CDR3 loop spans 15 amino acids. Germline V gene lookup returns CDR1 LNHDA and CDR2 SQIVND (reference sequence). CDR3 nucleotide sequence: TGTGCCAGTAGTATAGAAGGGTCCTCAGCCTACGAGCAGTACTTC. Its translation is CASSIEGSSAYEQYF.

The genes are TRBV2 and TRBJ2-2, with 7 bases aligning to TRBD1. Germline V gives CDR1 SNHLY, CDR2 FYNNEI. There are 15 residues in the CDR3. J lost 0 bases, V lost 7 bases, and 5 bases had no gene match. The CDR3 loop is CASNRGTANTGELFF. The CDR3 nucleotides read TGTGCCAGCAACAGGGGAACCGCGAACACCGGGGAGCTGTTTTTT.

This chain joins TRBV24-1 and TRBJ2-7; 8 bases fit TRBD1. J was trimmed by 3 bases and V by 6 bases; bases with no gene match: 6. Germline CDR1 is KGHDR and CDR2 is SFDVKD. The CDR3 totals 14 residues. CDR3 sequence (DNA): TGTGCCACCAGTAAAGGACAGGGTCACTACGAGCAGTACTTC. Its translation: CATSKGQGHYEQYF.

The chain employs TRBV5-4 and TRBJ2-5; TRBD2 matches at 14 bases. The CDR3 runs 17 residues. V lost 2 bases and J lost 5; bases outside the gene matches: 8. The germline V gene encodes CDR1 SGHNT and CDR2 YYREEE (reference sequence). CDR3 sequence reads: CASSFPGLAGGGETQYF. The CDR3 nucleotides are TGTGCCAGCAGCTTCCCCGGACTAGCGGGGGGAGGGGAGACCCAGTACTTC. Together with reference TRBV5-4 and TRBJ2-5, the CDR3 gives the full variable domain: ETGVTQSPTHLIKTRGQQVTLRCSSQSGHNTVSWYQQALGQGPQFIFQYYREEENGRGNFPPRFSGLQFPNYSSELNVNALELDDSALYLCASSFPGLAGGGETQYFGPGTRLLVL.

The chain combines TRBV29-1 with TRBJ1-2, with D hard to call. Trimming took off 7 bases at V and 7 bases at J, with 16 bases between the two ends. This CDR3 contains 12 residues. Germline values: CDR1 SQVTM, CDR2 ANQGSEA. Here the CDR3 reads CSAVLGPGGYTF. In nucleotides, the CDR3 is TGCAGCGCCGTCTTGGGCCCGGGTGGCTACACCTTC. Using reference TRBV29-1 and TRBJ1-2 for the parts outside the CDR3, the full variable domain is SAVISQKPSRDICQRGTSLTIQCQVDSQVTMMFWYRQQPGQSLTLIATANQGSEATYESGFVIDKFPISRPNLTFSTLTVSNMSPEDSSIYLCSAVLGPGGYTFGSGTRLTVV.

The chain has TRBV5-6 and TRBJ2-7; the D gene is possibly TRBD1 (5 bases). CDR1 and CDR2 from the germline V gene are SGHDT and YYEEEE. This CDR3 region has 15 residues. Trimming left V 0 bases short and J 6 bases short, with 16 bases between. The CDR3 bases are TGTGCCAGCAGCTTGGGTACAGGAACCGGCCGCGAGCAGTACTTC. Residues: CASSLGTGTGREQYF.

The chain's CDR3 is CASSEMGQPTDTQYF. CDR3 bases: TGTGCCAGCAGTGAAATGGGACAGCCCACAGATACGCAGTATTTT. The chain links TRBV25-1 to TRBJ2-3, with 7 nucleotides matching TRBD1. This CDR3 is built from 15 residues. Trimming at V came to 2 bases and at J to 2 bases, leaving 4 bases not matched to a gene. CDR1 MGHDK and CDR2 SYGVNS come from the germline V gene.

This rearrangement joins TRBV5-1 to TRBJ2-5; D may be TRBD1 (6 bases). The CDR3 runs 15 residues. V was shortened by 0 bases and J by 1 base, with 10 bases between the two germline ends. From germline, CDR1 is SGHRS and CDR2 YFSETQ. The CDR3 reads CASSLATGPQETQYF. The DNA of the CDR3 is TGCGCCAGCAGCTTGGCGACAGGACCCCAAGAGACCCAGTACTTC.

This chain links TRBV5-6 with TRBJ1-2; 12 bases line up with TRBD1. CDR3 size: 16 residues. Trimming removed 0 bases from V and 3 bases from J; junction bases left unmatched: 3. Germline CDR1 is SGHDT and CDR2 is YYEEEE. CDR3 sequence: CASSLGGQGAYYGYTF. The CDR3 nucleotides read TGTGCCAGCAGCTTGGGGGGACAGGGGGCCTACTATGGCTACACCTTC.

This clone was observed once. The rearrangement joins TRBV5-1 to TRBJ1-4; 8 bases fit TRBD1. The CDR3 extends over 15 amino acids. With 4 bases clipped from V and 5 bases from J, the junction kept 7 bases outside the gene matches. Germline values: CDR1 SGHRS, CDR2 YFSETQ. The CDR3 loop is CASSRDRPINEKLFF. In DNA form, the CDR3 reads TGCGCCAGCAGCAGGGACAGGCCGATCAATGAAAAACTGTTTTTT.

This clone was seen a few times. The chain couples TRBV21-1 to TRBJ2-7; the table assigns TRBD2, which was not confirmed against the DNA. TRBV21-1 is deemed a pseudogene. CDR3 size: 17 residues. The CDR3, as DNA: TGTGCCAGCAGCAAAGTGCCGGGTACCCTGACTCCCTACGAGCAGTACTTC. Protein product: CASSKVPGTLTPYEQYF.

This chain links TRBV5-6 with TRBJ2-7; 10 bases agree with TRBD1. CDR1 and CDR2 from the germline V gene are SGHDT and YYEEEE. Trimming removed 3 bases from V and 12 bases from J; junction bases left unmatched: 6. This CDR3 comprises 12 residues. The CDR3 DNA is TGTGCCAGCAGCTCGACAGGGGGCCGGCTGTACTTC. Translating gives CASSSTGGRLYF.

V is TRBV18 and J is TRBJ1-1, with D possibly TRBD1 on 6 matching bases. CDR1 is KGHSH, CDR2 LQKENI, per germline. Trimming pared 5 bases from V and 5 bases from J, leaving 12 bases between. The CDR3 totals 13 residues. CDR3 protein: CASSASTGTEAFF. The CDR3 DNA follows: TGTGCCAGCTCAGCCTCGACAGGAACTGAAGCTTTCTTT.

The chain joins TRBV7-2 to TRBJ2-1; the D is unclear. Germline V lookup: CDR1 SGHTA, CDR2 FQGNSA. V was trimmed by 0 bases and J by 6 bases, leaving 6 bases between them. The CDR3 is made up of 13 amino acids. For the CDR3, the DNA is TGTGCCAGCAGCTTAGCTCCACCCAATGAGCAGTTCTTC. Its protein product is CASSLAPPNEQFF.

The rearrangement uses TRBV2 and TRBJ1-6; 8 positions agree with TRBD1. The germline V gene encodes CDR1 SNHLY and CDR2 FYNNEI. Germline trimming cut 6 bases from V and 11 bases from J; bases unmatched to any gene: 12. The CDR3 length is 15 residues. The CDR3, as DNA: TGTGCCAGCAGGGGATCGGACAGGGAACAGGCACCCCTCCACTTT. Amino acids: CASRGSDREQAPLHF.

The V call is TRBV4-1, the J call TRBJ1-2, with D maybe TRBD1 (5 bases). Trimming stripped 5 bases from V and 13 bases from J, with 23 bases between. Germline-derived CDR1 and CDR2 are MGHRA and YSYEKL. This CDR3 contains 14 residues. CDR3 residues: CASSDQEQDRFLTF. CDR3 bases: TGCGCCAGCAGCGACCAAGAACAGGACCGGTTTCTCACCTTC.

This chain uses TRBV7-2 with TRBJ1-2, with D possibly TRBD1 on 6 matching bases. V shed 5 bases and J shed 1 base, with 11 bases lying between them. CDR1 and CDR2 (germline): SGHTA, FQGNSA. The CDR3 totals 14 residues. The CDR3 is CASSRGAHNYGYTF. The DNA of the CDR3 is TGTGCCAGCAGCCGGGGGGCCCATAACTATGGCTACACCTTC.

This clone was seen only once. The V gene is TRBV5-4, the J gene TRBJ1-2; D possibly corresponds to TRBD1 (5 bases). V dropped 2 bases and J dropped 4 bases, with 15 bases sitting between them. The CDR3 is 15 amino acids. CDR1 and CDR2 (germline): SGHNT, YYREEE (reference sequence). The CDR3 DNA is TGTGCCAGCAGCTTTGAGGGAGGGGTCACCTATGGCTACACCTTC. Its protein product is CASSFEGGVTYGYTF.

In DNA form, the CDR3 reads TGCAGTGCTAGTGGGGGGGGCGGCAGGGCCTATGGCTACACCTTC. The encoded protein is CSASGGGGRAYGYTF. This rearrangement joins TRBV20-1 to TRBJ1-2, with D tentatively TRBD1 (6 bases). This CDR3 has 15 amino acids. Germline V gene sequence: CDR1 DFQATT, CDR2 SNEGSKA (reference sequence). Trimming took 3 bases from V and 4 from J, leaving 18 bases between them.